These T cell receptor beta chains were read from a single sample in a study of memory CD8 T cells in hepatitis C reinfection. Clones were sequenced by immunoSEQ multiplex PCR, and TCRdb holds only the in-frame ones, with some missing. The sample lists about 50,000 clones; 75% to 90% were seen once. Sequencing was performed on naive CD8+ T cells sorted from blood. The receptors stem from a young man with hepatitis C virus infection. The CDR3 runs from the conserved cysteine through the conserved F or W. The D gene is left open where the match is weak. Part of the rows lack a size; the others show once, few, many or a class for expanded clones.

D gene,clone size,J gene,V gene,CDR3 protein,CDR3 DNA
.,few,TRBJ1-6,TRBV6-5,CASSQTESNSPLHF,TGTGCCAGCAGTCAGACTGAAAGTAATTCACCCCTCCACTTT
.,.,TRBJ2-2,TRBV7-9,CASSLGLNTGELFF,TGTGCCAGCAGCTTAGGACTTAACACCGGGGAGCTGTTTTTT
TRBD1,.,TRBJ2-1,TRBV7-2,CASSPGTGDNEQFF,TGTGCCAGCAGCCCCGGGACAGGGGACAATGAGCAGTTCTTC
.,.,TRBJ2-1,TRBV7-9,CASAPSSYNEQFF,TGTGCCAGCGCCCCCAGCTCCTACAATGAGCAGTTCTTC
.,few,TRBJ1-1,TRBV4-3,CASSQEETGPFSEAFF,TGCGCCAGCAGCCAAGAAGAAACAGGGCCCTTCTCTGAAGCTTTCTTT
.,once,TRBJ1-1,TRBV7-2,CASSFFDTNTEAFF,TGTGCCAGCAGCTTCTTTGACACGAACACTGAAGCTTTCTTT
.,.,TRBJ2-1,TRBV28,CASSLAYSNEQFF,TGTGCCAGCAGTTTAGCCTACAGCAATGAGCAGTTCTTC
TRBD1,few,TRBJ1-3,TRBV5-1,CASSADRGSGNTIYF,TGCGCCAGCAGCGCTGACAGGGGTTCCGGAAACACCATATATTTT
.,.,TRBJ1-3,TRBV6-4,CASSDGRGSGNTIYF,TGTGCCAGCAGTGACGGAAGGGGCTCTGGAAACACCATATATTTT
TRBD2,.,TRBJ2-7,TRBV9,CASSASGRAGDEQYF,TGTGCCAGCAGCGCCAGCGGGAGGGCCGGGGACGAGCAGTACTTC
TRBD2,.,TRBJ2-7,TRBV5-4,CASSQELAGGGEEQYF,TGTGCCAGCAGCCAAGAACTAGCGGGAGGAGGGGAGGAGCAGTACTTC
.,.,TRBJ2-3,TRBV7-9,CASSQVQGPSDTQYF,TGTGCCAGCAGCCAAGTCCAGGGGCCGAGCGATACGCAGTATTTT
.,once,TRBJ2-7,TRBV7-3,CASSQGGEQYF,TGTGCCAGCAGCCAGGGAGGCGAGCAGTACTTC
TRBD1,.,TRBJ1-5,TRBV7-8,CASSLGGTGGIGGPQHF,TGTGCCAGCAGCTTAGGGGGGACAGGGGGCATTGGTGGTCCCCAGCATTTT
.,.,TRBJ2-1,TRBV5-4,CASSPSDFNSYNEQFF,TGTGCCAGCAGCCCTTCGGACTTCAACTCCTACAATGAGCAGTTCTTC